A single sample is the source of the 5 T cell receptor beta chains below, sequenced in a study of T cells in Graves' hyperthyroidism and ophthalmopathy. Amplification targeted TCR beta CDR3 regions from RNA transcripts. First-round RT-PCR with HTBI primers amplified the TCR CDR3 region. TCRdb fed the multiplex PCR reads into MiXCR, producing one record per CDR3 protein. Here the sample spans almost 600,000 distinct CDR3 sequences, approximately 15% being singletons. Sequencing was done on a sample of blood. The receptors originated from a woman in her 30s with Graves' hyperthyroidism that later progressed to Graves' ophthalmopathy.

This clonotype occurred many times. The rearrangement uses TRBV13 and TRBJ1-5; D possibly corresponds to TRBD1 (5 bases). There are 13 residues in the CDR3. Trimming stripped 2 bases from V and 5 bases from J, with 7 bases between. Per germline, CDR1 PRHDT and CDR2 FYEKMQ (reference sequence). The chain's CDR3 is CASSLSRDQPQHF. In nucleotides, the CDR3 is TGTGCCAGCAGCTTATCCAGGGATCAGCCCCAGCATTTT. Drawing the rest from reference TRBV13 and TRBJ1-5, the complete variable domain is AAGVIQSPRHLIKEKRETATLKCYPIPRHDTVYWYQQGPGQDPQFLISFYEKMQSDKGSIPDRFSAQQFSDYHSELNMSSLELGDSALYFCASSLSRDQPQHFGDGTRLSIL.

The chain is built from TRBV27 and TRBJ2-2; 12 bases are shared with TRBD1. The V segment lost 7 bases and the J segment 6 bases; nucleotides outside the gene matches: 9. There are 16 residues in the CDR3. CDR1 is MNHEY, CDR2 SMNVEV, per germline (reference sequence). In DNA, the CDR3 is TGTGCCAGCACCCAGTTGGGGACAGGGGGCTCCGGGGAGCTGTTTTTT. This sequence encodes CASTQLGTGGSGELFF.

This clonotype was seen ten or more times. This sequence joins TRBV11-2 and TRBJ2-3; weak D call: TRBD2 (6 bases). The CDR3 sequence is 18 residues long. Trimming took 2 bases from V and 0 from J, leaving 18 bases between them. Germline V gene sequence: CDR1 SGHAT, CDR2 FQNNGV. The chain's CDR3 is CASSLSPGSGASTDTQYF. In nucleotides, the CDR3 is TGTGCCAGCAGCTTATCCCCCGGTAGCGGAGCTAGCACAGATACGCAGTATTTT.

The chain couples TRBV7-2 to TRBJ2-7; D unclear. V lost 5 bases and J 2 bases, leaving 22 bases between the germline ends. The germline V gene encodes CDR1 SGHTA and CDR2 FQGNSA. The CDR3 totals 17 residues. CDR3 DNA sequence: TGTGCCAGCAGCCCCCCCCCGGTCCCGGGTGGGCCCTACGAGCAGTACTTC. The encoded protein is CASSPPPVPGGPYEQYF.

This clonotype was counted between two and nine times. The rearrangement joins TRBV19 to TRBJ1-1; no clear D. The CDR3 contains 15 residues. The ends were cut back, 3 bases at V and 0 bases at J, with 11 bases in the middle. CDR1 LNHDA and CDR2 SQIVND come from the germline V gene (reference sequence). This CDR3 is CASSMAGVMNTEAFF. As DNA, the CDR3 is TGTGCCAGTAGTATGGCGGGCGTAATGAACACTGAAGCTTTCTTT.